The clone carrying this T cell receptor beta chain was found a few times. In germline, CDR1 is SGHDT, CDR2 YYEEEE. V lost 4 bases to trimming and J lost 10 bases, with 9 bases between them. The length of the CDR3 is 11 residues. One entry per CDR3 protein results from TCRdb running MiXCR on the 5' RACE reads. The profile shows under 350,000 distinct CDR3 sequences, just under 9.5% of them singletons. The data were obtained in a study of identical twins. These data also formed part of another study, on yellow fever vaccine responses in identical twins.

The V and J genes are TRBV5-6 and TRBJ2-1, with D perhaps matching TRBD2 (6 bases). The clonotype was recovered from a woman aged 18-29 years in good health. The sample taken for sequencing was CD8+ T cells sorted from blood. The CDR3 is CASSQGLEQFF. Written as DNA, the CDR3 is TGTGCCAGCAGCCAAGGACTAGAGCAGTTCTTC. The full variable domain, its missing parts supplied by reference TRBV5-6 and TRBJ2-1, is DAGVTQSPTHLIKTRGQQVTLRCSPKSGHDTVSWYQQALGQGPQFIFQYYEEEERQRGNFPDRFSGHQFPNYSSELNVNALLLGDSALYLCASSQGLEQFFGPGTRLTVL.